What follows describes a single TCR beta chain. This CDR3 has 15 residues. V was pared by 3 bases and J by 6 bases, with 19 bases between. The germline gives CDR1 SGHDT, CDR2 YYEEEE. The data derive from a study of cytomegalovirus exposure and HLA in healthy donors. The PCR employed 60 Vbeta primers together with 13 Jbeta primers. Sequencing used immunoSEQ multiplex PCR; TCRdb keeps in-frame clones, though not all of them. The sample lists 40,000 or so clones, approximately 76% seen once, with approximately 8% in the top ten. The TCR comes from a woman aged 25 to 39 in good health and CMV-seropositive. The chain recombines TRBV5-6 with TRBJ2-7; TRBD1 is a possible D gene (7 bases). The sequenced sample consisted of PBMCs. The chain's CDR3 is CASSWGDRTAPEQYF. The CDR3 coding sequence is TGTGCCAGCAGCTGGGGGGACAGAACGGCTCCCGAGCAGTACTTC.